The entry below describes one TCR beta chain. The CDR3 contains 13 residues. Germline lookup yields CDR1 LNHDA and CDR2 SQIVND (reference sequence). V lost 7 bases, J lost 4 bases, and 5 bases stayed unmatched. This entry belongs to a study of T cell responses to AZD1222 COVID-19 vaccine. Generated by immunoSEQ multiplex PCR, the TCRdb table keeps only in-frame clones and is missing some. The sample lists under 200,000 clones; roughly nine tenths were seen once. The chain is built from TRBV19 and TRBJ1-1; 8 bases agree with TRBD1. Sample: peripheral blood, taken on day 0 of AZD1222 vaccination. This receptor was obtained from an adult in good health. The CDR3, as DNA: TGTGCCAGTAAGGACAGGGTGAGCACTGAAGCTTTCTTT. It specifies CASKDRVSTEAFF. The variable domain in full, with the rest retrieved from reference TRBV19 and TRBJ1-1, is DGGITQSPKYLFRKEGQNVTLSCEQNLNHDAMYWYRQDPGQGLRLIYYSQIVNDFQKGDIAEGYSVSREKKESFPLTVTSAQKNPTAFYLCASKDRVSTEAFFGQGTRLTVV.